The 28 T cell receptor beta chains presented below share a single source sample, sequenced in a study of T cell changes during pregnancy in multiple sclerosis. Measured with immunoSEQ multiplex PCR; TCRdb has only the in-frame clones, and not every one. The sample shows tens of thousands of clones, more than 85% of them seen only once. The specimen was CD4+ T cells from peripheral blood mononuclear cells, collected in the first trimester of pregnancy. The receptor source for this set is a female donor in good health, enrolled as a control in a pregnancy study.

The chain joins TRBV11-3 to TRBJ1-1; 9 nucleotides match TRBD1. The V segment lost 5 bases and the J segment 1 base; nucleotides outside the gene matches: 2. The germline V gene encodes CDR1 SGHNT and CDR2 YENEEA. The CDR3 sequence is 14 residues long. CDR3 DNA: TGTGCCAGCAGCAAGGGACAGGGGAACACTGAAGCTTTCTTT. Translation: CASSKGQGNTEAFF.

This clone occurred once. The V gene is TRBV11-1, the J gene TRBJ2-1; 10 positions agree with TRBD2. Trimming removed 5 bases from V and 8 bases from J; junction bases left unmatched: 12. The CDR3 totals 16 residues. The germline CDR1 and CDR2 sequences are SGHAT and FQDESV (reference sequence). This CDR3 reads CASSLKRAGGPHEQFF. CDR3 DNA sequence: TGTGCCAGCAGCCTCAAGCGAGCGGGAGGGCCACATGAGCAGTTCTTC.

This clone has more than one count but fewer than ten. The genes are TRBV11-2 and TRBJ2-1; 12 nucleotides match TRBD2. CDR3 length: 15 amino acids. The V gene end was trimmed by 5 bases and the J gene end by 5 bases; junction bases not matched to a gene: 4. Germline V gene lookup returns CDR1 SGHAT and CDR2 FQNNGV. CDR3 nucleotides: TGTGCCAGCAGCCGAGGACTAGCGGGGAACAATGAGCAGTTCTTC. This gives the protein CASSRGLAGNNEQFF.

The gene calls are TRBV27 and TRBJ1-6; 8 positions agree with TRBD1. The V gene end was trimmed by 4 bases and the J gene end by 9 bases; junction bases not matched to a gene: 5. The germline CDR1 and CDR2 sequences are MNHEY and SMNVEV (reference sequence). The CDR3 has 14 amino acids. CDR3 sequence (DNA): TGTGCCAGCAGTTCGACAGGGGTCCTTTCACCCCTCCACTTT. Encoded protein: CASSSTGVLSPLHF.

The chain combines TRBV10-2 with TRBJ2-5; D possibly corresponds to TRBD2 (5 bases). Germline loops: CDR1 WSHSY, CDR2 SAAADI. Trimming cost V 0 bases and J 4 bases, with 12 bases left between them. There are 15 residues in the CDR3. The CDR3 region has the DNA TGCGCCAGCAGTGAGTCGTACCCGGAGGTAGAGACCCAGTACTTC. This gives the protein CASSESYPEVETQYF.

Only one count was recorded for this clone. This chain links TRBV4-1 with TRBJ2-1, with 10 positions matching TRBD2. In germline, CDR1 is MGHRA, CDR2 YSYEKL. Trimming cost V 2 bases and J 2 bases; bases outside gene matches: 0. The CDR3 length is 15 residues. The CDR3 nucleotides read TGCGCCAGCAGCCAACTAGCGGGGGCCTACAATGAGCAGTTCTTC. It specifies CASSQLAGAYNEQFF.

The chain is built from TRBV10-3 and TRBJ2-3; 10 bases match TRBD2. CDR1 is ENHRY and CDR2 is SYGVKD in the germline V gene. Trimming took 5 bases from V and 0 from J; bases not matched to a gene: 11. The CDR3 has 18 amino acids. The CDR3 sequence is CAISRGGLAQTSTDTQYF. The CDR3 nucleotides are TGTGCCATCAGTAGAGGGGGACTAGCGCAAACTAGCACAGATACGCAGTATTTT.

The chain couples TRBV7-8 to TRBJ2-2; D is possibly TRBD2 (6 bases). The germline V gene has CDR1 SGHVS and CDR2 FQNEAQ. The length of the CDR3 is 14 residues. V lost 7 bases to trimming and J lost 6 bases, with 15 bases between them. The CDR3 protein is CASTRGTGSGELFF. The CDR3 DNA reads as TGTGCCAGCACCCGGGGGACGGGATCCGGGGAGCTGTTTTTT.

The CDR3 is CAISGFSVGTSGSLEQFF. DNA for the CDR3: TGTGCCATCAGTGGGTTTTCCGTTGGGACTAGCGGGAGCCTTGAGCAGTTCTTC. The gene calls are TRBV10-3 and TRBJ2-1, with 14 positions matching TRBD2. CDR1 is ENHRY, CDR2 SYGVKD, per germline. Trimming removed 4 bases from V and 9 bases from J; junction bases left unmatched: 14. The CDR3 contains 18 residues.

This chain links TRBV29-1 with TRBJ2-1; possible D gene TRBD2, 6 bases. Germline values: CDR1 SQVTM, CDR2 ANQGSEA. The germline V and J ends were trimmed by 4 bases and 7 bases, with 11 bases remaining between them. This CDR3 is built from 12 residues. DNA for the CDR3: TGCAGCGTTGTGGAGGGTGGGAATGAGCAGTTCTTC. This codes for CSVVEGGNEQFF.

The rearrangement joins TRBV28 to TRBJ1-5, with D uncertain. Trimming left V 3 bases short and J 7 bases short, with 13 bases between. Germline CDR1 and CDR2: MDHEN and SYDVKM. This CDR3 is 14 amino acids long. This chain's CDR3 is CASSFFRGLQPQHF. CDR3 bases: TGTGCCAGCAGTTTTTTTAGAGGTCTACAGCCCCAGCATTTT. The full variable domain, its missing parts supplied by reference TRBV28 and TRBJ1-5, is DVKVTQSSRYLVKRTGEKVFLECVQDMDHENMFWYRQDPGLGLRLIYFSYDVKMKEKGDIPEGYSVSREKKERFSLILESASTNQTSMYLCASSFFRGLQPQHFGDGTRLSIL.

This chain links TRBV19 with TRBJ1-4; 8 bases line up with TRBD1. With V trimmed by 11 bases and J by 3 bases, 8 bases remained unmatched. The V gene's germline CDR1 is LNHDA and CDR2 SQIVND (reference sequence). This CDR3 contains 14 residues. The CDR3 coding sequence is TGTGCCGCAGGGGGCATCGGGCCTAATGAAAAACTGTTTTTT. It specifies CAAGGIGPNEKLFF.

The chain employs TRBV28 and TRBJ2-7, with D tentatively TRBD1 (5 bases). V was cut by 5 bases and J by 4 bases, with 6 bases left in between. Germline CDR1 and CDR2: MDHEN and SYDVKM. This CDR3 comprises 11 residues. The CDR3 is CASSQGYEQYF. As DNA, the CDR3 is TGTGCCAGCAGTCAGGGTTACGAGCAGTACTTC.

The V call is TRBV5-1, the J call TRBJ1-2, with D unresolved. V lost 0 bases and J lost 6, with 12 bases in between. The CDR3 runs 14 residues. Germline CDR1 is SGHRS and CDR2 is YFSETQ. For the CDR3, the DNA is TGCGCCAGCAGCTTGGGTGCTGTCGGGGATGGCTACACCTTC. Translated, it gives CASSLGAVGDGYTF.

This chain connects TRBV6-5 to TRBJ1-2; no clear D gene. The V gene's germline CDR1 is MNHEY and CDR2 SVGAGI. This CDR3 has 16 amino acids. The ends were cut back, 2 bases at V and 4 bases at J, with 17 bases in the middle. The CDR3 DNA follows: TGTGCCAGCAGTTACGTTTTGGGGAGCACAATCTATGGCTACACCTTC. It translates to CASSYVLGSTIYGYTF.

The CDR3 sequence is CASSPADTQYF. The CDR3 DNA reads TGTGCCAGCAGCCCGGCAGATACGCAGTATTTT. The rearrangement uses TRBV11-2 and TRBJ2-3; no reliable D call. The CDR3 spans 11 residues. Trimming took off 5 bases at V and 4 bases at J, with 4 bases between the two ends. CDR1 is SGHAT, CDR2 FQNNGV, per germline.

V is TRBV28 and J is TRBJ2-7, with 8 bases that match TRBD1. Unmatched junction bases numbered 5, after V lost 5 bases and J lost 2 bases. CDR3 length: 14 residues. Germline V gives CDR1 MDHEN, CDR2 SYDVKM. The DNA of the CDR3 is TGTGCCAGCAGTCCCCGGACAGGGACCTACGAGCAGTACTTC. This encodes CASSPRTGTYEQYF.

This CDR3 reads CASSLGGGKTDTQYF. The CDR3 bases are TGTGCCAGCAGCTTAGGAGGGGGTAAGACAGATACGCAGTATTTT. This chain uses TRBV7-9 with TRBJ2-3; the D gene is possibly TRBD1 (6 bases). The CDR3 covers 15 residues. Trimming pared 1 base from V and 3 bases from J, leaving 11 bases between. CDR1 SEHNR and CDR2 FQNEAQ come from the germline V gene (reference sequence).

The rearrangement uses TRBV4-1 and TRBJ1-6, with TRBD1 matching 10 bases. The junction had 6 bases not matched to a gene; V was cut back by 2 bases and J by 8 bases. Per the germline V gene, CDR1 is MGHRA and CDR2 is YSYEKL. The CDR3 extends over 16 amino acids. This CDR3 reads CASSQIGQGGHSPLHF. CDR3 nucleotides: TGCGCCAGCAGCCAAATCGGACAGGGGGGACATTCACCCCTCCACTTT.

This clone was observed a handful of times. Here the CDR3 reads CASSEGGRGKAFF. DNA of the CDR3: TGTGCCAGCAGTGAGGGAGGAAGGGGAAAAGCTTTCTTT. The J gene is TRBJ1-1, the V gene TRBV2, with D perhaps matching TRBD1 (5 bases). Looked up from germline, CDR1 is SNHLY and CDR2 is FYNNEI. The CDR3 is 13 residues long. V was pared by 3 bases and J by 9 bases, with 14 bases between.

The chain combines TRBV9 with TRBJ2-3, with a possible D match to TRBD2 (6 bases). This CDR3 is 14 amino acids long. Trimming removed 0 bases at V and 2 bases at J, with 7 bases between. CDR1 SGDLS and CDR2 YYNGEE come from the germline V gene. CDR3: CASSVGGVTDTQYF. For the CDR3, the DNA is TGTGCCAGCAGCGTAGGGGGGGTCACAGATACGCAGTATTTT.

The CDR3 spells CASSQDPGQRYYEQYF. CDR3 coding DNA: TGCGCCAGCAGCCAGGATCCGGGACAGCGCTACTACGAGCAGTACTTC. The J gene is TRBJ2-7, the V gene TRBV4-1; 7 positions agree with TRBD1. After removal of 3 bases from V and 3 bases from J, the junction contained 11 bases not matched to a gene. The length of the CDR3 is 16 residues. Germline lookup yields CDR1 MGHRA and CDR2 YSYEKL.

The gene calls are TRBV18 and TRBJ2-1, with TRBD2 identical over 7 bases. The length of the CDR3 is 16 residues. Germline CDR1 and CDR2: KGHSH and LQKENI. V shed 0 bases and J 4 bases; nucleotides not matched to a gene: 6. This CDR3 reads CASSPPSGGPYNEQFF. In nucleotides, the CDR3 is TGTGCCAGCTCACCACCGTCGGGGGGACCGTACAATGAGCAGTTCTTC.

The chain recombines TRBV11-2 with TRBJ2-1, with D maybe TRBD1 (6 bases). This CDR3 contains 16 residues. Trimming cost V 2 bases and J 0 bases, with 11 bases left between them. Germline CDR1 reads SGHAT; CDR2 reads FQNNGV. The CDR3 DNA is TGTGCCAGCAGCTTACGTGCGGACAGCTCCTACAATGAGCAGTTCTTC. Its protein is CASSLRADSSYNEQFF.

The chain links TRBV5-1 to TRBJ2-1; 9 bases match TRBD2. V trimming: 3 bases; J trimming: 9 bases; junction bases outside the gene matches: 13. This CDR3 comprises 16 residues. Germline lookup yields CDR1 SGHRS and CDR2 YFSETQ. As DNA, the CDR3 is TGCGCCAGCAGCTCAGCCCTCTCACTAGCGGGTATTGAGCAGTTCTTC. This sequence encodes CASSSALSLAGIEQFF. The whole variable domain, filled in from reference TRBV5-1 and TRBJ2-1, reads KAGVTQTPRYLIKTRGQQVTLSCSPISGHRSVSWYQQTPGQGLQFLFEYFSETQRNKGNFPGRFSGRQFSNSRSEMNVSTLELGDSALYLCASSSALSLAGIEQFFGPGTRLTVL.

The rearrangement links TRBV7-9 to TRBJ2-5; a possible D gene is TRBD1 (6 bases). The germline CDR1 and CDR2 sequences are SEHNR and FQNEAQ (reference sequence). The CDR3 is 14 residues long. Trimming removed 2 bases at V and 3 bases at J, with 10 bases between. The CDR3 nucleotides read TGTGCCAGCAGCTTAAACAGGGCGGAAGAGACCCAGTACTTC. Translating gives CASSLNRAEETQYF.

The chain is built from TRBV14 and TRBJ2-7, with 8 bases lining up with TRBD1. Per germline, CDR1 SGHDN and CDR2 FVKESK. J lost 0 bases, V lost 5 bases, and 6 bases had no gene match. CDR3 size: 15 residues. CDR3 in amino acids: CASSLTGAGSYEQYF. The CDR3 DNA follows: TGTGCCAGCAGCTTGACAGGGGCGGGCTCCTACGAGCAGTACTTC.

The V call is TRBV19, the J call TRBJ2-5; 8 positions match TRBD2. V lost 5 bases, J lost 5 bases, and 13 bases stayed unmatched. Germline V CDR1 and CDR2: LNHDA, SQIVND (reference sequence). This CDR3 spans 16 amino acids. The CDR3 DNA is TGTGCCAGTAGTTTGGGGACTAGATATTTTGGCGAGACCCAGTACTTC. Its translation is CASSLGTRYFGETQYF.